This T cell receptor (beta chain) was sequenced in a study of OX40 agonist ivuxolimab in advanced cancers. Study-wide results and limits: CD8+ T cells (on average) carried more expanded clones than CD4+ T cells. Several nonresponders also turned out to have low normalized T-cell clonal expansion.

Concerning this clone itself: Its antigen remains unidentified.

The repertoire was sequenced with immunoSEQ multiplex PCR; TCRdb's copy has only in-frame clones and lacks some. The sample contains some 59,000 clones, around 84% of which appear only once. Germline lookup yields CDR1 SEHNR and CDR2 FQNEAQ (reference sequence). This CDR3 has 14 residues. After removal of 6 bases from V and 2 bases from J, the junction contained 4 bases not matched to a gene. The chain links TRBV7-9 to TRBJ2-7; 10 nucleotides line up with TRBD1. This receptor was identified in an adult with an advanced solid tumor such as melanoma, head and neck, liver or kidney cancer. This material consisted of CD4+ or CD8+ T cells sorted from blood, taken in a trial of the OX40 agonist ivuxolimab. The CDR3 DNA follows: TGTGCCAGCAGTTTCGGGACAGGGGCCTACGAGCAGTACTTC. Translating gives CASSFGTGAYEQYF.